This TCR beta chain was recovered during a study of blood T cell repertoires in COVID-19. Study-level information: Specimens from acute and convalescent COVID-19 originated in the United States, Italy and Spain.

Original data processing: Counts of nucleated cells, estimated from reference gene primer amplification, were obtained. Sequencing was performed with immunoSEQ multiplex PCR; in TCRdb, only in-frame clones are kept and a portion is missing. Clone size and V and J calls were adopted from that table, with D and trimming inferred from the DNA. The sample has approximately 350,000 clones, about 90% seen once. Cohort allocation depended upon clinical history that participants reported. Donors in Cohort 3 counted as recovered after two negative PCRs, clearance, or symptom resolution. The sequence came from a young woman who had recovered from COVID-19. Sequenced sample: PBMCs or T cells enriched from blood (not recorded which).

CDR3 sequence (DNA): TGTGCCAGCCACTCGCGACAGGGACGTCAGCCCCAGCATTTT. Translation: CASHSRQGRQPQHF. This chain uses TRBV6-5 with TRBJ1-5; TRBD1 matches at 7 bases. Germline V gene sequence: CDR1 MNHEY, CDR2 SVGAGI. With 8 bases clipped from V and 6 bases from J, the junction kept 10 bases outside the gene matches. The CDR3 spans 14 residues.